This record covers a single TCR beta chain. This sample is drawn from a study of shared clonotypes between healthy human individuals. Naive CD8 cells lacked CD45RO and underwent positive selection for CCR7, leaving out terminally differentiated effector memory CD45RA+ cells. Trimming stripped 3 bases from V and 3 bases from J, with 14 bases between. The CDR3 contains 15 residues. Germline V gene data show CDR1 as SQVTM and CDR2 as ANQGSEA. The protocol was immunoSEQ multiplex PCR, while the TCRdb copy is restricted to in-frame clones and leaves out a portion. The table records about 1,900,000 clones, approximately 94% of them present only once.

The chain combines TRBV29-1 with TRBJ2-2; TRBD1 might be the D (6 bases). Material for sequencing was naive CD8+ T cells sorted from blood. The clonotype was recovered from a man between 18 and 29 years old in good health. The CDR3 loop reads CSVDTGKGYTGELFF. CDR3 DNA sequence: TGCAGCGTTGACACAGGGAAGGGATACACCGGGGAGCTGTTTTTT.